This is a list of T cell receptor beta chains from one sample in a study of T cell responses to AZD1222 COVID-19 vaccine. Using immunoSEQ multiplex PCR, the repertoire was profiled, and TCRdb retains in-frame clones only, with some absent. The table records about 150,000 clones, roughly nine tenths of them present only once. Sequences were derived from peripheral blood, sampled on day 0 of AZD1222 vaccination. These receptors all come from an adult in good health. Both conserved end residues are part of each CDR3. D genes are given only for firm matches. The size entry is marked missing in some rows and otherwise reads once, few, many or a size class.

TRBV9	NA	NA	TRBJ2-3	CASSVEGTDTQYF	TGTGCCAGCAGCGTCGAGGGCACAGATACGCAGTATTTT
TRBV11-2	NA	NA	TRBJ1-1	CASSPPRASTEAFF	TGTGCCAGCAGCCCCCCGAGGGCGAGCACTGAAGCTTTCTTT
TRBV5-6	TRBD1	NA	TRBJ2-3	CASSASGTGFHTDTQYF	TGTGCCAGCAGCGCCTCAGGGACAGGGTTCCACACAGATACGCAGTATTTT
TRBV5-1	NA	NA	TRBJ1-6	CASSLVGRDSPLHF	TGCGCCAGCAGCTTGGTCGGGAGAGATTCACCCCTCCACTTT
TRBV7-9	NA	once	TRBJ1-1	CASSVAGTLAEAFF	TGTGCCAGCAGCGTCGCCGGGACTCTAGCTGAAGCTTTCTTT
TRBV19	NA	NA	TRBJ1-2	CASSIPGPRGRGYTF	TGTGCCAGTAGTATCCCCGGGCCGCGAGGGAGAGGCTACACCTTC
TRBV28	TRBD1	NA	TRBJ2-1	CASRQGGTGGNEQFF	TGTGCCAGCAGGCAAGGGGGGACAGGGGGCAATGAGCAGTTCTTC
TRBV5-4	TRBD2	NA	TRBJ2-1	CASSPRSGSYNEQFF	TGTGCCAGCTCCCCCCGGAGCGGGAGTTACAATGAGCAGTTCTTC
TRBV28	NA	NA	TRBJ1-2	CASRDNYGGGYTF	TGTGCCAGCAGAGACAACTACGGGGGTGGCTACACCTTC
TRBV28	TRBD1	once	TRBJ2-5	CASSLAKWGDRRSKETQYF	TGTGCCAGCAGTTTAGCGAAGTGGGGGGACAGGAGGAGTAAGGAGACCCAGTACTTC
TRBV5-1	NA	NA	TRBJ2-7	CASSSGEGYEQYF	TGCGCCAGCAGCTCAGGGGAGGGCTACGAGCAGTACTTC
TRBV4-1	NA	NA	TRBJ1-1	CASSQVIVFGQPMNTEAFF	TGCGCCAGCAGCCAAGTTATTGTTTTTGGACAGCCCATGAACACTGAAGCTTTCTTT
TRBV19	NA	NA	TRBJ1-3	CASKVGGGWSSGNTIYF	TGTGCCAGTAAAGTCGGCGGGGGATGGAGCTCTGGAAACACCATATATTTT
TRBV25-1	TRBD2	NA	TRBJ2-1	CASSGRLLAGLDNEQFF	TGTGCCAGCAGTGGACGACTACTAGCGGGGTTAGACAATGAGCAGTTCTTC
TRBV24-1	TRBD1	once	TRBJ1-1	CATSDSTGTMNTEAFF	TGTGCCACCAGTGATTCGACAGGGACCATGAACACTGAAGCTTTCTTT
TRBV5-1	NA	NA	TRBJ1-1	CASSSDPGMNTEAFF	TGCGCCAGCAGCTCTGACCCGGGGATGAACACTGAAGCTTTCTTT
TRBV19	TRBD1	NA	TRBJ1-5	CASSIDSGDSYPKPQHF	TGTGCCAGTAGTATAGATTCAGGGGACAGTTATCCCAAGCCCCAGCATTTT
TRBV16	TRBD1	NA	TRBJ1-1	CASSHMTGRNTEAFF	TGTGCCAGCAGCCATATGACAGGGAGGAACACTGAAGCTTTCTTT
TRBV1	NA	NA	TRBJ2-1	CTKLACEQFF	TGCACCAAACTGGCGTGTGAGCAGTTCTTC
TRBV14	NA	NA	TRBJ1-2	CASSLYTGGASGYTF	TGTGCCAGCAGCCTTTACACGGGAGGGGCAAGTGGCTACACCTTC
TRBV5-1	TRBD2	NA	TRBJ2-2	CASSLRSGTPETGELFF	TGCGCCAGCAGCTTGAGGAGCGGGACTCCGGAAACCGGGGAGCTGTTTTTT
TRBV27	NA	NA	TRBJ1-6	CASSPPGRSRNSPLHF	TGTGCCAGCAGTCCCCCCGGCCGGTCACGGAATTCACCCCTCCACTTT
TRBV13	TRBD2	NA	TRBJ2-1	CASSPLREGLFNEQFF	TGTGCCAGCAGCCCACTTCGGGAGGGCCTGTTCAATGAGCAGTTCTTC
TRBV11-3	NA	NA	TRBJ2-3	CASTEGGDTQYF	TGTGCCAGCACCGAGGGGGGGGATACGCAGTATTTT
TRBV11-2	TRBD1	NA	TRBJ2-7	CASSSLDRDPKREQYF	TGTGCCAGCAGCTCACTTGACAGGGACCCCAAACGGGAGCAGTACTTC
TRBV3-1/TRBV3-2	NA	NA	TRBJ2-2	CASRELAGELFF	TGTGCCAGCCGCGAGTTGGCCGGGGAGCTGTTTTTT
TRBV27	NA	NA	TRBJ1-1	CASRGNTEAFF	TGTGCCAGCAGGGGGAACACTGAAGCTTTCTTT
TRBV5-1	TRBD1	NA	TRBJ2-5	CASSLEVTGAKLTQYF	TGCGCCAGCAGCTTGGAAGTGACAGGGGCCAAGTTGACCCAGTACTTC
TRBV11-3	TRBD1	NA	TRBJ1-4	CASSLRQGSEKLFF	TGTGCCAGCAGCCTCAGACAGGGCAGTGAAAAACTGTTTTTT
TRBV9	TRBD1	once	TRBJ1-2	CASSVGPSSGTVIYGYTF	TGTGCCAGCAGCGTAGGCCCTTCTTCCGGGACAGTAATCTATGGCTACACCTTC
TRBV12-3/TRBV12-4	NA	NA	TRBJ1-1	CASRRNTEAFF	TGTGCCAGCAGAAGGAACACTGAAGCTTTCTTT
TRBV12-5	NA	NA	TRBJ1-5	CASGSLGRDNQPQHF	TGTGCTAGTGGTTCACTTGGACGGGACAATCAGCCCCAGCATTTT
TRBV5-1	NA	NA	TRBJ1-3	CASSLEGYSGNTIYF	TGCGCCAGCAGCTTGGAGGGGTACTCTGGAAACACCATATATTTT
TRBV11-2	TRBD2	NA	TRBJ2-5	CASSLVGLAGGQETQYF	TGTGCCAGCAGCTTAGTTGGACTAGCGGGGGGCCAAGAGACCCAGTACTTC
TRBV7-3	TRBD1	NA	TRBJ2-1	CASSSGQGVDEQFF	TGTGCCAGCAGCTCCGGACAGGGTGTGGATGAGCAGTTCTTC
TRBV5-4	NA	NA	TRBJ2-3	CASSLGGNTDTQYF	TGTGCCAGCAGCTTAGGTGGGAACACAGATACGCAGTATTTT
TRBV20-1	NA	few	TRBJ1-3	CSASHGSSGNTIYF	TGCAGTGCTAGTCACGGGAGCTCTGGAAACACCATATATTTT
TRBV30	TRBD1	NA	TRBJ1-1	CAWKYVDRGVTEAFF	TGTGCCTGGAAATACGTGGACAGGGGGGTCACTGAAGCTTTCTTT
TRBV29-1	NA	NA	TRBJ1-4	CSVEEEADEKLFF	TGCAGCGTTGAAGAAGAGGCGGATGAAAAACTGTTTTTT
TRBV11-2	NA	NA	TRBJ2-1	CASRQAASYNEQFF	TGTGCCAGCAGGCAAGCGGCTTCCTACAATGAGCAGTTCTTC
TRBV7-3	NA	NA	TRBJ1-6	CASSLGYNSPLHF	TGTGCCAGCAGCTTAGGGTATAATTCACCCCTCCACTTT
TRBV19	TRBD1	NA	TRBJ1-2	CASSGTAYYYGYTF	TGTGCCAGTAGTGGGACAGCCTATTACTATGGCTACACCTTC
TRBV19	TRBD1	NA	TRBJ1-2	CASSIDSFGQGWDGYTF	TGTGCCAGTAGTATAGACTCTTTCGGACAGGGGTGGGATGGCTACACCTTC
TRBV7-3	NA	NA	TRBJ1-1	CASSLDRNTEAFF	TGTGCCAGCAGCCTGGACAGGAACACTGAAGCTTTCTTT
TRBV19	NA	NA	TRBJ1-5	CASSIFGGGNQPQHF	TGTGCCAGTAGTATCTTCGGGGGAGGCAATCAGCCCCAGCATTTT
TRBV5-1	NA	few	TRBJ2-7	CASSFEPGFSSYEQYF	TGCGCCAGCAGCTTTGAACCCGGCTTCAGCTCCTACGAGCAGTACTTC
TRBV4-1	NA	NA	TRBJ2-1	CASSQLGAVEQFF	TGCGCCAGCAGCCAATTGGGGGCGGTTGAGCAGTTCTTC
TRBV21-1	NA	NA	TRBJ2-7	CASPIRGTGIHEQYF	TGTGCCAGCCCAATTAGGGGGACAGGGATCCACGAGCAGTACTTC
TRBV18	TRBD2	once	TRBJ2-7	CASSPSGEGLEQYF	TGTGCCAGCTCACCGAGCGGGGAGGGTCTCGAGCAGTACTTC
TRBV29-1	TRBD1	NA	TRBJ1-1	CSVDGQGATAFF	TGCAGCGTGGATGGACAGGGGGCTACAGCTTTCTTT
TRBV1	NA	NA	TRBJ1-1	CTSSQDTGSNTEAFF	TGCACCAGCAGCCAAGATACCGGCTCGAACACTGAAGCTTTCTTT
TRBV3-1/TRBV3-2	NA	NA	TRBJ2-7	CASSQTTGIRAREQYF	TGTGCCAGCAGCCAGACAACAGGAATAAGGGCCCGGGAGCAGTACTTC
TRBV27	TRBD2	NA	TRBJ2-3	CASSTGIAGGLTDTQYF	TGTGCCAGCAGTACCGGGATAGCGGGAGGCCTCACAGATACGCAGTATTTT
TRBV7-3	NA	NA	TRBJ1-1	CASSLSRLNTEAFF	TGTGCCAGCAGCTTGAGTAGATTGAACACTGAAGCTTTCTTT
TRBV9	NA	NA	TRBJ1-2	CASSVRPNREGYTF	TGTGCCAGCAGCGTCCGGCCTAATCGAGAGGGCTACACCTTC
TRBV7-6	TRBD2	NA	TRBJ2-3	CASSTQRGPADTQYF	TGTGCCAGCAGCACGCAGCGGGGGCCTGCCGATACGCAGTATTTT
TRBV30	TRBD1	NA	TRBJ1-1	CAWSALLQGAGEAFF	TGTGCCTGGAGTGCTTTATTACAGGGGGCTGGTGAAGCTTTCTTT
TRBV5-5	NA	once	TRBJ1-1	CASSFSGWATEAFF	TGTGCCAGCAGCTTCAGTGGTTGGGCCACTGAAGCTTTCTTT
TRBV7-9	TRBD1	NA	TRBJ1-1	CASSLGGTGDTEAFF	TGTGCCAGCAGCTTAGGTGGTACAGGGGACACTGAAGCTTTCTTT